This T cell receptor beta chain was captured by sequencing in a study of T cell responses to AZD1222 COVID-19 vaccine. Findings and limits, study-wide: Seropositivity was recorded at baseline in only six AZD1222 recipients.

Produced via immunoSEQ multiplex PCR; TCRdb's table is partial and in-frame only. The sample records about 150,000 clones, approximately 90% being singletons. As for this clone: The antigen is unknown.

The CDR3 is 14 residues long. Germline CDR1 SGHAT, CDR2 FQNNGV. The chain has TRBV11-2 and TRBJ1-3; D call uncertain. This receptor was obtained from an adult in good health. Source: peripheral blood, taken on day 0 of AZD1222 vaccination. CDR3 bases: TGTGGAGACAAACGAGCTGGCAGTCAGGACACCATATATTTT. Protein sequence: CGDKRAGSQDTIYF.